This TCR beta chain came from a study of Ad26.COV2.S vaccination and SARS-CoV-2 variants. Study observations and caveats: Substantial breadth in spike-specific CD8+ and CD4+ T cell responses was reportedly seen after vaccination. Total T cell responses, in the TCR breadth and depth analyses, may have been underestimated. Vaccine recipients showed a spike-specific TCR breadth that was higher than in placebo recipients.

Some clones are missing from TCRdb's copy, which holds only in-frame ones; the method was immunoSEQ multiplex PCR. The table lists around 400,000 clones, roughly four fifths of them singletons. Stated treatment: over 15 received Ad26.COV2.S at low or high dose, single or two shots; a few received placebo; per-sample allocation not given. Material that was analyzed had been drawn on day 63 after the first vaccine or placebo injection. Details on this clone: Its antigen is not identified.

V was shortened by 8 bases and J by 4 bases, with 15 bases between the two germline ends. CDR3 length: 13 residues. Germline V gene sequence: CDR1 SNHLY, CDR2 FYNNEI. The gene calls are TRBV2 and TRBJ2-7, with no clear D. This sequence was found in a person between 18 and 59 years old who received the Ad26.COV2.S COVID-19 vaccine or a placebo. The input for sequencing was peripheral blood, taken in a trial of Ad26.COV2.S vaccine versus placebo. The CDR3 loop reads CASRKNVIYEQYF. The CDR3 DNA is TGTGCCAGCCGGAAAAACGTTATATACGAGCAGTACTTC.